The 9 T cell receptor beta chains below all came from one sample that was sequenced in a study of shared clonotypes between healthy human individuals. Some clones are missing from TCRdb's copy, which holds only in-frame ones; the method was immunoSEQ multiplex PCR. The data show around 1,900,000 clones, 80% to 95% seen once. Naive CD8 cells were CD45RO-negative, positively selected for CCR7, excluding terminally differentiated effector memory CD45RA+ cells. The sequencing input was naive CD8+ T cells from PBMCs. These receptors were taken from a man between 18 and 29 years old in good health. Some clones in this sample may be carry-over from other donors' samples.

The CDR3 DNA follows: TGTGCCAGCAGTTATTGGACAGGCGGAGGATCAGATACGCAGTATTTT. This translates into CASSYWTGGGSDTQYF. The J gene is TRBJ2-3, the V gene TRBV6-5, with 7 bases lining up with TRBD1. CDR3 length equals 16 residues. From germline, CDR1 is MNHEY and CDR2 SVGAGI. J lost 4 bases, V lost 3 bases, and 10 bases had no gene match.

This clone was counted a few times. J is TRBJ1-1 and V is TRBV2; TRBD1 matches 7 bases. The CDR3 is 13 amino acids. The germline gives CDR1 SNHLY, CDR2 FYNNEI. V shed 8 bases, J shed 7 bases, and the junction held 10 bases outside the gene matches. CDR3 sequence: CASQRQGRGEAFF. For the CDR3, the DNA is TGTGCCAGCCAAAGACAGGGACGGGGTGAAGCTTTCTTT. The full variable domain, completed using reference TRBV2 and TRBJ1-1, is EPEVTQTPSHQVTQMGQEVILRCVPISNHLYFYWYRQILGQKVEFLVSFYNNEISEKSEIFDDQFSVERPDGSNFTLKIRSTKLEDSAMYFCASQRQGRGEAFFGQGTRLTVV.

This sequence joins TRBV19 and TRBJ2-3, with D unresolved. Germline assignment: CDR1 LNHDA and CDR2 SQIVND (reference sequence). V was cut by 4 bases and J by 3 bases, with 5 bases left in between. The CDR3 spans 12 residues. DNA for the CDR3: TGTGCCAGTAGTAGTTTGACAGATACGCAGTATTTT. Amino acids: CASSSLTDTQYF.

The V call is TRBV6-6, the J call TRBJ1-1; unclear D gene. This CDR3 region has 15 residues. V lost 2 bases and J lost 3, with 13 bases in between. Per the germline V gene, CDR1 is MNHNY and CDR2 is SVGAGI (reference sequence). The CDR3 nucleotides read TGTGCCAGCAGTTACGAAATGGACCGGGACACTGAAGCTTTCTTT. Its translation: CASSYEMDRDTEAFF.

Concerning this clone itself: In the same sample, other DNA sequences code for this CDR3. The V call is TRBV5-1, the J call TRBJ2-3, with TRBD1 matching over 7 bases. This CDR3 region has 14 residues. Germline V gene lookup returns CDR1 SGHRS and CDR2 YFSETQ. J lost 1 base, V lost 3 bases, and 2 bases had no gene match. CDR3: CASSSGQGTDTQYF. CDR3 DNA: TGCGCCAGCAGCTCTGGACAGGGCACAGATACGCAGTATTTT.

Only a few counts were recorded for this clone. The DNA for the CDR3 is TGCGCCAGCAGGAGACAGGGGCGCAGAGAGACCCAGTACTTC. It codes for CASRRQGRRETQYF. The V gene is TRBV10-1, the J gene TRBJ2-5; 8 bases fit TRBD1. The CDR3 is 14 amino acids. The V gene's germline CDR1 is WNHNN and CDR2 SYGVQD (reference sequence). J lost 4 bases, V lost 6 bases, and 7 bases had no gene match.

The V call is TRBV15, the J call TRBJ2-1, with 13 bases lining up with TRBD2. The CDR3 is made up of 16 amino acids. Trimming removed 5 bases from V and 7 bases from J; junction bases left unmatched: 8. Germline V CDR1 and CDR2: LNHNV, YYDKDF (reference sequence). The chain's CDR3 is CATSGRLAGGGNEQFF. CDR3 coding DNA: TGTGCCACCAGCGGTAGACTAGCGGGAGGCGGAAATGAGCAGTTCTTC.

On this clone: At the DNA level, this CDR3 is encoded by other sequences in the same sample as well. The chain joins TRBV28 to TRBJ1-3; D call uncertain. The V and J ends lost 6 bases and 0 bases respectively, with 12 bases between them. CDR3 length equals 15 residues. Germline V gene lookup returns CDR1 MDHEN and CDR2 SYDVKM. The CDR3 DNA reads TGTGCCAGCAGCCTGGGCGCAGCCTCTGGAAACACCATATATTTT. Translation: CASSLGAASGNTIYF. The whole variable domain, filled in from reference TRBV28 and TRBJ1-3, reads DVKVTQSSRYLVKRTGEKVFLECVQDMDHENMFWYRQDPGLGLRLIYFSYDVKMKEKGDIPEGYSVSREKKERFSLILESASTNQTSMYLCASSLGAASGNTIYFGEGSWLTVV.

A single count supports this clone. The rearrangement joins TRBV7-9 to TRBJ2-2; 9 nucleotides align to TRBD1. Germline V lookup: CDR1 SEHNR, CDR2 FQNEAQ (reference sequence). The CDR3 has 16 amino acids. The junction had 3 bases not matched to a gene; V was cut back by 3 bases and J by 1 base. CDR3 DNA: TGTGCCAGCAGCTTCTTGGACAGGGGGAACACCGGGGAGCTGTTTTTT. This codes for CASSFLDRGNTGELFF.